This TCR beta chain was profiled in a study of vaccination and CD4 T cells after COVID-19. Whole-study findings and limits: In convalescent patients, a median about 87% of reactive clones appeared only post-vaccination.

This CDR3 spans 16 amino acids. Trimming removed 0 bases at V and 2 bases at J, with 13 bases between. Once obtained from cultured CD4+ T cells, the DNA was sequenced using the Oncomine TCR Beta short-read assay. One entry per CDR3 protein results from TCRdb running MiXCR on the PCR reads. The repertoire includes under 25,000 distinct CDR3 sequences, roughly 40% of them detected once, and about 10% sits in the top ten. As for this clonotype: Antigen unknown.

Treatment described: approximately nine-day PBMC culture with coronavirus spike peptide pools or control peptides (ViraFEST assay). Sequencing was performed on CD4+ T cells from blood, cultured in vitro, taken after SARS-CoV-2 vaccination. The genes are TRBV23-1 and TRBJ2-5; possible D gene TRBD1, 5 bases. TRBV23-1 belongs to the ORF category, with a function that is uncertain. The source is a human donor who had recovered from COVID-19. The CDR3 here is CASSQSKGVLQETQYF. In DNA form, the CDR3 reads TGCGCCAGCAGTCAATCGAAAGGGGTATTACAAGAGACCCAGTACTTC.